Listed below are T cell receptor beta chains from one sample, sequenced in a study of T cells in Graves' hyperthyroidism and ophthalmopathy. TCRdb itself ran the multiplex PCR reads through MiXCR, one entry per CDR3 protein. The data show fewer than 350,000 distinct CDR3 sequences, with 13% seen just once and 6% to 8% held by the top ten. Sequences were obtained from blood. These receptors were obtained from a woman aged 25-40 years with Graves' hyperthyroidism that later progressed to Graves' ophthalmopathy. The CDR3 runs from the conserved cysteine through the conserved F or W. Fields, in order: clone size, D gene, V gene, J gene, CDR3 DNA, CDR3 protein. A D gene is named only where the DNA matches it firmly. Clone size is shown for a subset of rows, as once, few, many or a class of expanded clone.

NA	NA	TRBV29-1	TRBJ1-3	TGCAGCGTTGGCTCGCTGGCGGGAAACACCATATATTTT	CSVGSLAGNTIYF
NA	TRBD2	TRBV6-4	TRBJ2-7	TGTGCCAGCAGTCCGGGACTAGCGGGACCCACTGACGAGCAGTACTTC	CASSPGLAGPTDEQYF
many	TRBD1	TRBV29-1	TRBJ1-1	TGCAGCGTCCTGGGACAGGGGGCATCGAACACTGAAGCTTTCTTT	CSVLGQGASNTEAFF
many	NA	TRBV6-1	TRBJ2-7	TGTGCCAGCAGTCTAGCGACTCGGAGCTCCTACGAGCAGTACTTC	CASSLATRSSYEQYF
many	NA	TRBV19	TRBJ2-3	TGTGCCAGTAGTATAGCAGACGGAGATACGCAGTATTTT	CASSIADGDTQYF
many	NA	TRBV12-3/TRBV12-4	TRBJ2-5	TGTGCCAGCAGCCACTCTGCGGGGCAAGAGACCCAGTACTTC	CASSHSAGQETQYF
many	NA	TRBV7-2	TRBJ2-5	TGTGCCAGCAGCTTAGCTCAAGGGCTCTGGGAGACCCAGTACTTC	CASSLAQGLWETQYF
many	TRBD2	TRBV4-1	TRBJ2-1	TGCGCCAGCAGCCAAGATCCTAGCGGGAGTGCGTATGAGCAGTTCTTC	CASSQDPSGSAYEQFF
many	TRBD2	TRBV3-1	TRBJ2-7	TGTGCCAGCAGCCAAGAACCTAGCGGAATCTACGAGCAGTACTTC	CASSQEPSGIYEQYF
few	NA	TRBV4-1	TRBJ1-1	TGCGCCAGCAGCCAACCCTTCGACAAGAACACTGAAGCTTTCTTT	CASSQPFDKNTEAFF